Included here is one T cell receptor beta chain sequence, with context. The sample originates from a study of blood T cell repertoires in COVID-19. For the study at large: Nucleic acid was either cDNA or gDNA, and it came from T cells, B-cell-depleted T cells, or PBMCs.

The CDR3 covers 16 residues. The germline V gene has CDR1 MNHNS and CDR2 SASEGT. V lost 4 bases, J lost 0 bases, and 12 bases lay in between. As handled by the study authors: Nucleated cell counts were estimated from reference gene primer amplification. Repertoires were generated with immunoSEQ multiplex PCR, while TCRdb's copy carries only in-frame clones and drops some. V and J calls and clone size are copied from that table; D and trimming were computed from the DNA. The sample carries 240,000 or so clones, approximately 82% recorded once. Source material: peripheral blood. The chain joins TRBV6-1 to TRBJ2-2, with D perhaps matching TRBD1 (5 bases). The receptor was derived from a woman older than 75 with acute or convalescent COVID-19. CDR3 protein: CASSGAKTANTGELFF. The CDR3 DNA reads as TGTGCCAGCAGTGGAGCTAAGACAGCGAACACCGGGGAGCTGTTTTTT.